This T cell receptor beta chain emerged from a study of cytomegalovirus exposure and HLA in healthy donors. Study summary: Later, an analysis reported that the 100 to 150 validation repertoires had used the same platform as the roughly 720 first-cohort repertoires. Study-wide results and limits: The tendency of first-cohort TCR clusters to co-occur in the 120 validation repertoires was the finding of a later analysis. Among TCR sequences, most were rare, though some public TCRs appeared in many donors. The investigators catalogued 150 to 200 TCR beta chains as cytomegalovirus-associated.

The ends lost 4 bases at V and 4 bases at J; junction bases unmatched: 11. The V gene's germline CDR1 is SGHRS and CDR2 YFSETQ. This CDR3 spans 15 amino acids. A note on this clone: The antigen is not known.

Some clones are missing from TCRdb's copy, which holds only in-frame ones; the method was immunoSEQ multiplex PCR. The profile shows around 170,000 clones, 85% of them singletons. The chain combines TRBV5-1 with TRBJ2-7, with 7 bases fitting TRBD1. This TCR was sampled from a man between 18 and 29 years old in good health and CMV-seropositive. The sequenced sample consisted of PBMCs. CDR3 sequence reads: CASSPLPGQRYEQYF. The CDR3 DNA follows: TGCGCCAGCAGCCCCCTACCGGGACAGAGGTACGAGCAGTACTTC.